The clone carrying this T cell receptor beta chain was seen repeatedly, ten times or more. Antigen specificity is unknown. Uncontrolled infection, other autoimmune disease, pregnancy or lactation barred patients from enrollment. A roughly 9.3 ml volume of fresh peripheral blood provided the PBMCs. This record belongs to a study of T cells in Graves' hyperthyroidism and ophthalmopathy. The study, taken as a whole, reports: Researchers report that a 13 V-J model separated ophthalmopathy from stable hyperthyroidism. Blood also contained most expanded thyroid clonotypes above 0.001.

CDR1 is KGHDR and CDR2 is SFDVKD in the germline V gene. V was shortened by 10 bases and J by 6 bases, with 9 bases between the two germline ends. This CDR3 contains 11 residues. TCR beta CDR3 regions were amplified from RNA. The study used the HTBI primer set for a first-round RT-PCR of the TCR CDR3. TCRdb fed the multiplex PCR reads into MiXCR, producing one record per CDR3 protein. Altogether roughly 700,000 distinct CDR3 sequences are present, 12% to 15% being singletons, with the ten largest covering roughly 10%. The clonotype originates from a woman under 30 with Graves' hyperthyroidism. The sequenced sample consisted of blood. The chain recombines TRBV24-1 with TRBJ2-1; unclear D gene. The CDR3 DNA is TGTGCCACGAAACAAAGCAATGAGCAGTTCTTC. Translation: CATKQSNEQFF.